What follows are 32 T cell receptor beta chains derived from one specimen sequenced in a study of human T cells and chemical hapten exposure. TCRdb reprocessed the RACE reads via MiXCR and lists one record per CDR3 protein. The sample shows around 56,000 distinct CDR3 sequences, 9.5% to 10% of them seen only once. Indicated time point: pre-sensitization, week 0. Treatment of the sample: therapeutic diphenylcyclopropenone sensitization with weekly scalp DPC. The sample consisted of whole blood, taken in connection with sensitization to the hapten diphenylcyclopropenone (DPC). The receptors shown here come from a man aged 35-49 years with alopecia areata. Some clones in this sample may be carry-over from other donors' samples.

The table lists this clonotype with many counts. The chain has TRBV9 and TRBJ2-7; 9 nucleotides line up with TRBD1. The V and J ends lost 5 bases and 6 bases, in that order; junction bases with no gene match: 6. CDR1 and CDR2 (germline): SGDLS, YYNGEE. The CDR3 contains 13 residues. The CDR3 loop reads CASSTGTGTEQYF. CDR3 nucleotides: TGTGCCAGCAGTACGGGGACAGGGACCGAGCAGTACTTC. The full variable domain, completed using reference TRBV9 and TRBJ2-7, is DSGVTQTPKHLITATGQRVTLRCSPRSGDLSVYWYQQSLDQGLQFLIQYYNGEERAKGNILERFSAQQFPDLHSELNLSSLELGDSALYFCASSTGTGTEQYFGPGTRLTVT.

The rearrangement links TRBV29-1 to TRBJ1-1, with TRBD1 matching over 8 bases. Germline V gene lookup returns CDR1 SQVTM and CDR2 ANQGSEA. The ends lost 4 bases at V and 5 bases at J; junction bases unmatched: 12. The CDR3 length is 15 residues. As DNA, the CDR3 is TGCAGCGTTGTGGGGCCCAAAGACAGGGGAACTGAAGCTTTCTTT. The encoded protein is CSVVGPKDRGTEAFF.

The CDR3 sequence: CASSERTLYQETQYF. The CDR3, as DNA: TGTGCCAGCAGTGAGAGGACTCTGTACCAAGAGACCCAGTACTTC. The rearrangement links TRBV2 to TRBJ2-5, with TRBD2 as a possible D gene (5 bases). From germline, CDR1 is SNHLY and CDR2 FYNNEI. This CDR3 has 15 residues. V was cut by 3 bases and J by 0 bases, with 11 bases left in between.

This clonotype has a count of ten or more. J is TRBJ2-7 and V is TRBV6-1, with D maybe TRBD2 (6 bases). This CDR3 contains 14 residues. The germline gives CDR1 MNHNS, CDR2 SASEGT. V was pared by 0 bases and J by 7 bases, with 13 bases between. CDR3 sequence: CASSEAGTPVEQYF. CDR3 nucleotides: TGTGCCAGCAGTGAAGCCGGGACTCCCGTGGAGCAGTACTTC.

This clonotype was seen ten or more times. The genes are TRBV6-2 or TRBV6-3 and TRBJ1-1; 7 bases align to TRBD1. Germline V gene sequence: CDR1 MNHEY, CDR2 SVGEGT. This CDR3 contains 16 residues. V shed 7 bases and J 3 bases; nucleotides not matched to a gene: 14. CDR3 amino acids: CASITQLGTADTEAFF. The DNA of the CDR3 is TGTGCCAGCATAACGCAACTGGGGACAGCCGACACTGAAGCTTTCTTT.

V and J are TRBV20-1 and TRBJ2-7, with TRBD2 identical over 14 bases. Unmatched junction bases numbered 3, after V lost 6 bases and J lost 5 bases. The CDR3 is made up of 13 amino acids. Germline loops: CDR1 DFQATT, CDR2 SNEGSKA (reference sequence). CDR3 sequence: CSARLAGGNEQYF. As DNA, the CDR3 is TGCAGTGCCAGACTAGCGGGAGGGAACGAGCAGTACTTC.

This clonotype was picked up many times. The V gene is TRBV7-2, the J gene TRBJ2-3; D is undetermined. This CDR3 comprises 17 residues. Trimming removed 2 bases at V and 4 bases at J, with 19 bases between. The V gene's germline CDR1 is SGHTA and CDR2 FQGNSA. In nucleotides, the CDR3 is TGTGCCAGCAGCTTAAATATCGACCGTAGTTACCCAGATACGCAGTATTTT. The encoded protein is CASSLNIDRSYPDTQYF.

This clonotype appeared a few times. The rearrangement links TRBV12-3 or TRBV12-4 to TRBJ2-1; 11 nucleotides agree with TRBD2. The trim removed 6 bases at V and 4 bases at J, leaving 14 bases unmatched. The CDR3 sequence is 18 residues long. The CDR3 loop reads CASSPGLAVSGLYNEQFF. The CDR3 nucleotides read TGTGCCAGCAGCCCGGGACTAGCGGTTTCGGGTCTATACAATGAGCAGTTCTTC.

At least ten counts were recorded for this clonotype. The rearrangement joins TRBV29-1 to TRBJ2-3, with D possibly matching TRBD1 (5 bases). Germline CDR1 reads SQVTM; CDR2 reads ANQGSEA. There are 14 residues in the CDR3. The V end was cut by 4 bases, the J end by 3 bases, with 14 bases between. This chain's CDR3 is CSVGGGTRTDTQYF. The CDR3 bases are TGCAGCGTTGGGGGCGGAACTCGGACAGATACGCAGTATTTT.

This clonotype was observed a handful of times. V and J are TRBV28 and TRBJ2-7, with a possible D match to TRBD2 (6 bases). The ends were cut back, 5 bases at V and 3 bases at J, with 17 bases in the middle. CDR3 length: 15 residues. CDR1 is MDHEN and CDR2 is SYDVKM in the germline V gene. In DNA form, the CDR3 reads TGTGCCAGCAGTCCTCGGGACTCCGACGTCTACGAGCAGTACTTC. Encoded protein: CASSPRDSDVYEQYF.

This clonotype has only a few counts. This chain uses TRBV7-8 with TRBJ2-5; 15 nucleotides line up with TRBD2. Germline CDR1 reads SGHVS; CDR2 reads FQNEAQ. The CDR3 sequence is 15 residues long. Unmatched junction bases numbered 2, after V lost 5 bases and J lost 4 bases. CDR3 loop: CASSRTSGRAETQYF. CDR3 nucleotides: TGTGCCAGCAGCCGGACTAGCGGGAGGGCAGAGACCCAGTACTTC.

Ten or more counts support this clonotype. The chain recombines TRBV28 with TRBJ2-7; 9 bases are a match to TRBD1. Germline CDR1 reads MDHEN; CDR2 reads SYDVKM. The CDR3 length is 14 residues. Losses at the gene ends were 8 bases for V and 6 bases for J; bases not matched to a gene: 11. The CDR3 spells CASCWGQGYREQYF. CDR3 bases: TGTGCCAGCTGCTGGGGACAGGGCTACCGCGAGCAGTACTTC.

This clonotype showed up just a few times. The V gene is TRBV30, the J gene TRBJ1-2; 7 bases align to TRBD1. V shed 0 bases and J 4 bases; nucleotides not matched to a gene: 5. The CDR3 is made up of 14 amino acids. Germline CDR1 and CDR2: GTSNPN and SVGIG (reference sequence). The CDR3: CAWSVTTGSYGYTF. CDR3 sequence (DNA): TGTGCCTGGAGTGTGACGACAGGGTCCTATGGCTACACCTTC. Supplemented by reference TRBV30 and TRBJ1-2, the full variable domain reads SQTIHQWPATLVQPVGSPLSLECTVEGTSNPNLYWYRQAAGRGLQLLFYSVGIGQISSEVPQNLSASRPQDRQFILSSKKLLLSDSGFYLCAWSVTTGSYGYTFGSGTRLTVV.

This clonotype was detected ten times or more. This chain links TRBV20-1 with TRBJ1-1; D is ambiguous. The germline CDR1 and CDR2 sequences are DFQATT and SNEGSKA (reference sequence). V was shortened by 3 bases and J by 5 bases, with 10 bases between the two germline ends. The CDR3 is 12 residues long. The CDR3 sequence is CSASPQATEAFF. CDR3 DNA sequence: TGCAGTGCTAGCCCTCAGGCTACTGAAGCTTTCTTT.

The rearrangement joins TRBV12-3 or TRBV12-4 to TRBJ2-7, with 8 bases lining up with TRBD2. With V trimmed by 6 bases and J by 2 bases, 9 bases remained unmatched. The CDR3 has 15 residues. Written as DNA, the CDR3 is TGTGCCAGCAGCCCTACTAGCGGTTTTACCTACGAGCAGTACTTC. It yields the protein CASSPTSGFTYEQYF.

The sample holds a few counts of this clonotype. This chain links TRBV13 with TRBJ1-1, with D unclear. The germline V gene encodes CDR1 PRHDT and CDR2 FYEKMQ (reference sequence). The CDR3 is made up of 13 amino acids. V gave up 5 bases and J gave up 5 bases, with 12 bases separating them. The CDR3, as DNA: TGTGCCAGCAGCCTGAAACCCCATACTGAAGCTTTCTTT. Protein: CASSLKPHTEAFF.

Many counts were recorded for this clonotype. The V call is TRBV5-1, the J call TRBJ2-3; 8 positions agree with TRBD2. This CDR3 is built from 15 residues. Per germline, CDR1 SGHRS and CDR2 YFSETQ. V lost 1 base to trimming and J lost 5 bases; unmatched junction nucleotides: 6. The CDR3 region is CASSLRGLALDTQYF. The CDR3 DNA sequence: TGCGCCAGCAGCTTGCGAGGACTAGCCCTAGATACGCAGTATTTT. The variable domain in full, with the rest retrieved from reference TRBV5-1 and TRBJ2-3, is KAGVTQTPRYLIKTRGQQVTLSCSPISGHRSVSWYQQTPGQGLQFLFEYFSETQRNKGNFPGRFSGRQFSNSRSEMNVSTLELGDSALYLCASSLRGLALDTQYFGPGTRLTVL.

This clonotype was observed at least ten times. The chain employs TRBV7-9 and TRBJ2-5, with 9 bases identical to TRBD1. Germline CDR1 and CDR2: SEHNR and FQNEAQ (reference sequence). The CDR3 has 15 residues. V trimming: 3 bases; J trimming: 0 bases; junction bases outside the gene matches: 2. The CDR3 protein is CASSFGTGYQETQYF. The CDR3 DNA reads TGTGCCAGCAGCTTTGGGACAGGGTACCAAGAGACCCAGTACTTC.

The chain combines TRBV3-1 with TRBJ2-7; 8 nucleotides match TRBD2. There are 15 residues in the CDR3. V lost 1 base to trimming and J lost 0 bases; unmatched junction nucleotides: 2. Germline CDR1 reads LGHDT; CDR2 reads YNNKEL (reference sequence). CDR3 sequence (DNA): TGTGCCAGCAGCCAAGCGAGCGGGAGCTCCTACGAGCAGTACTTC. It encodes CASSQASGSSYEQYF.

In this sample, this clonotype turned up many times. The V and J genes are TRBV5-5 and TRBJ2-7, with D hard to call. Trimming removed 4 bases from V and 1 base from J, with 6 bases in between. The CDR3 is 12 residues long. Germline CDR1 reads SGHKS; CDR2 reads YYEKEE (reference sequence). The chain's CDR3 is CASSGPSYEQYF. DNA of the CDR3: TGTGCCAGCAGCGGGCCTTCCTACGAGCAGTACTTC.

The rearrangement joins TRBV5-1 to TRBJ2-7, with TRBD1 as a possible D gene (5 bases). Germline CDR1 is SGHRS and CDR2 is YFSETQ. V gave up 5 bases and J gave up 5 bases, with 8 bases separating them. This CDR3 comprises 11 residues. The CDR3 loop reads CASRLGDEQYF. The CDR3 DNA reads TGCGCCAGCAGGCTAGGGGACGAGCAGTACTTC.

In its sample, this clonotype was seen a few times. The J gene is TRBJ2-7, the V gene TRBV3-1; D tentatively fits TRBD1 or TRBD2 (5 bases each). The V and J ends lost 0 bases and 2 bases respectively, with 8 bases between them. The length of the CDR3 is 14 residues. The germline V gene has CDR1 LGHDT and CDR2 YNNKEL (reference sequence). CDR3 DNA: TGTGCCAGCAGCCAAGAGGGGGTTCCCTACGAGCAGTACTTC. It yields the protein CASSQEGVPYEQYF.

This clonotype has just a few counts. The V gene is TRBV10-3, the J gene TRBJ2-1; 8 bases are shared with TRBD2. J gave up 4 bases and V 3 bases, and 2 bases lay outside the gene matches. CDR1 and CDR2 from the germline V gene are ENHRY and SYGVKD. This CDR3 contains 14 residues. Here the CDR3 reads CAISELADYNEQFF. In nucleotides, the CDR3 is TGTGCCATCAGTGAACTAGCGGATTACAATGAGCAGTTCTTC.

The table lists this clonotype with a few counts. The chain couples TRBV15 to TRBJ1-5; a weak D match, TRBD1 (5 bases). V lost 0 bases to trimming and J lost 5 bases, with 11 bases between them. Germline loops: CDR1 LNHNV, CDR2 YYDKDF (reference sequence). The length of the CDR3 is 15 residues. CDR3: CATSRDWGSDQPQHF. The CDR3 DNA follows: TGTGCCACCAGCAGAGATTGGGGCTCTGATCAGCCCCAGCATTTT.

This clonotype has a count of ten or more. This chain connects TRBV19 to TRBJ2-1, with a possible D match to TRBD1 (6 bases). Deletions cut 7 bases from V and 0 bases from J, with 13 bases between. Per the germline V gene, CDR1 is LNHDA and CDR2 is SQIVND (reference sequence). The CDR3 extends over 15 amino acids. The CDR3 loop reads CASTPGTSSYNEQFF. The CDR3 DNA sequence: TGTGCCAGTACCCCCGGGACATCCTCCTACAATGAGCAGTTCTTC.

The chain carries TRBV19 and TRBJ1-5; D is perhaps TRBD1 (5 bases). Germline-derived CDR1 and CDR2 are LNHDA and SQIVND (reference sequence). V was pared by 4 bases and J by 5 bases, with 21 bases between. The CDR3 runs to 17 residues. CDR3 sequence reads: CASSKGRTGMSDQPQHF. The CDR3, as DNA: TGTGCCAGTAGTAAGGGACGAACGGGCATGTCCGATCAGCCCCAGCATTTT.

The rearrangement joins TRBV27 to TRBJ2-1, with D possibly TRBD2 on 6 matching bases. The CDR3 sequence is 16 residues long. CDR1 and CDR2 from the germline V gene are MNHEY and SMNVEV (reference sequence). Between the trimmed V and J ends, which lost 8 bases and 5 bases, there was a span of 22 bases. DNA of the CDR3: TGTGCCAGCCTCTGGCAGGGTGGCGGGGCCCACAATGAGCAGTTCTTC. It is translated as CASLWQGGGAHNEQFF.

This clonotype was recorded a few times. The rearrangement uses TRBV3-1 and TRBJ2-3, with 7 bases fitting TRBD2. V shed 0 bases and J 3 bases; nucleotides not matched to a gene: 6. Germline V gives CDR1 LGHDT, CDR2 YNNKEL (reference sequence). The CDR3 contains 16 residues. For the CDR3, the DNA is TGTGCCAGCAGCCAAGATTGGGAGGGAAGAACAGATACGCAGTATTTT. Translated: CASSQDWEGRTDTQYF.

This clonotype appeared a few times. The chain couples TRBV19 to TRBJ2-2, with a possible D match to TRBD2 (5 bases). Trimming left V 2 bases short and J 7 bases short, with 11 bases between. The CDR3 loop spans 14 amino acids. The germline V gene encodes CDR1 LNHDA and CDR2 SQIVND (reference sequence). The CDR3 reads CASSIRVRGGELFF. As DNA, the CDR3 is TGTGCCAGTAGTATACGGGTCCGGGGCGGGGAGCTGTTTTTT.

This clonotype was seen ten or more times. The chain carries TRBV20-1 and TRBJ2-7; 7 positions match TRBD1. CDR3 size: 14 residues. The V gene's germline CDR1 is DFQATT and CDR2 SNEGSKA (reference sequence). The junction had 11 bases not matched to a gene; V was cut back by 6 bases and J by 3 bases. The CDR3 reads CSASPNRGFYEQYF. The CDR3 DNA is TGCAGTGCCAGCCCGAACAGGGGATTCTACGAGCAGTACTTC.

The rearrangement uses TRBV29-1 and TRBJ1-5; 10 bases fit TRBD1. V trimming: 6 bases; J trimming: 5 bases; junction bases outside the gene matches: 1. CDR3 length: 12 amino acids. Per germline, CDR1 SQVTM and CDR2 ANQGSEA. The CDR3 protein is CSVGTGDQPQHF. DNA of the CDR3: TGCAGCGTAGGGACAGGGGATCAGCCCCAGCATTTT.

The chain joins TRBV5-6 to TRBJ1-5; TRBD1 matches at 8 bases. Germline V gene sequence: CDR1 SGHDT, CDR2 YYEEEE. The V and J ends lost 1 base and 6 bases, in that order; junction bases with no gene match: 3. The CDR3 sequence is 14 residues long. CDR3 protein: CASSLKDRAQPQHF. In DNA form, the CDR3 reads TGTGCCAGCAGCTTGAAGGACAGGGCTCAGCCCCAGCATTTT.